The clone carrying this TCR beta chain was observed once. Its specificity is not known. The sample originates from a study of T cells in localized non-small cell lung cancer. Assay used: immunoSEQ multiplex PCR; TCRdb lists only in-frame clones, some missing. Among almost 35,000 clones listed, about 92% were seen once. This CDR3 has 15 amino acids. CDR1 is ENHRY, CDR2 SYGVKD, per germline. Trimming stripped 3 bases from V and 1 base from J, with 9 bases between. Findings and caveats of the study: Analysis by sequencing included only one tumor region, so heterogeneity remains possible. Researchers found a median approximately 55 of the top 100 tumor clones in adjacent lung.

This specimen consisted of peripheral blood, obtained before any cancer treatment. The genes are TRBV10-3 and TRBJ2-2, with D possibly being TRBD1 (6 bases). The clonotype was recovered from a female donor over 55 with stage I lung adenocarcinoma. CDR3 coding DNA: TGTGCCATCAGTGAACAGGGCATGAACACCGGGGAGCTGTTTTTT. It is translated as CAISEQGMNTGELFF.